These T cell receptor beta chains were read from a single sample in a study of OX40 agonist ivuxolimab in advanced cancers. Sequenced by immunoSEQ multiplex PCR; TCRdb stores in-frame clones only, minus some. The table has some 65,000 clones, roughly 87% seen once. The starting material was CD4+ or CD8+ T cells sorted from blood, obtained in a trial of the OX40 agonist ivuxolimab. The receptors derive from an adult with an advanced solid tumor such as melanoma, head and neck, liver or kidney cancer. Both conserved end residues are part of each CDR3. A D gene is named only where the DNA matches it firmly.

CASSLGEGRGYGYTF	-	TRBV5-6	TRBJ1-2
CASSRDRSKRANYGYTF	-	TRBV27	TRBJ1-2
CASSLLRWTEQETQYF	-	TRBV14	TRBJ2-5
CASSLRQGWSTEAFF	TRBD1	TRBV7-2	TRBJ1-1
CASSQEGQGGADTQYF	TRBD1	TRBV4-1	TRBJ2-3
CASSSRGPASPGANVLTF	-	TRBV5-5	TRBJ2-6
CASSILGQPQHF	-	TRBV19	TRBJ1-5
CASNSGPGTDTQYF	-	TRBV5-1	TRBJ2-3
CASSYTRSGNTIYF	-	TRBV6-5	TRBJ1-3
CASSRGGPSSYEQYF	TRBD2	TRBV28	TRBJ2-7
CASRSRGTDYSGANVLTF	-	TRBV19	TRBJ2-6
CASGNTDTQYF	-	TRBV14	TRBJ2-3
CASSYSSGGSNEKLFF	-	TRBV6-5	TRBJ1-4
CASSLGRGNYGYTF	-	TRBV28	TRBJ1-2
CASSPPSYNEQFF	-	TRBV18	TRBJ2-1
CASSSILDSSYNSPLHF	-	TRBV5-6	TRBJ1-6
CASSPLPPHDQISPLHF	-	TRBV5-5	TRBJ1-6
CASSQGASNYEQYF	TRBD1	TRBV7-8	-
CATSRGTGRGISYEQYF	-	TRBV15	TRBJ2-7